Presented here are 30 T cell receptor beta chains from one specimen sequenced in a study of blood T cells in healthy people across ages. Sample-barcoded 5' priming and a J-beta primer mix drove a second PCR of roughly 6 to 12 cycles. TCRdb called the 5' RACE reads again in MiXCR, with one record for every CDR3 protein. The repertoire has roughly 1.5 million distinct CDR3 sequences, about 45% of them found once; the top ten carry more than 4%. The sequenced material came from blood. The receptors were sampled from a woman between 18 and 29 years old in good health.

CDR3 nucleotides: TGTGCCAGCAGTTTCCCAGCGACAGGGGACGGTGAAAAACTGTTTTTT. Translation: CASSFPATGDGEKLFF. The V and J genes are TRBV6-2 or TRBV6-3 and TRBJ1-4; 8 bases align to TRBD1. The CDR3 is 16 amino acids. V trimming: 4 bases; J trimming: 7 bases; junction bases outside the gene matches: 11. Germline V gives CDR1 MNHEY, CDR2 SVGEGT.

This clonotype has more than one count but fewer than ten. This CDR3 reads CASSIAGGLDTQYF. In nucleotides, the CDR3 is TGCGCCAGCAGCATAGCGGGGGGGCTAGATACGCAGTATTTT. The chain is built from TRBV10-1 and TRBJ2-3, with 11 bases identical to TRBD2. CDR3 length: 14 residues. From germline, CDR1 is WNHNN and CDR2 SYGVQD (reference sequence). V dropped 6 bases and J dropped 5; count of bases not matched to a gene: 4.

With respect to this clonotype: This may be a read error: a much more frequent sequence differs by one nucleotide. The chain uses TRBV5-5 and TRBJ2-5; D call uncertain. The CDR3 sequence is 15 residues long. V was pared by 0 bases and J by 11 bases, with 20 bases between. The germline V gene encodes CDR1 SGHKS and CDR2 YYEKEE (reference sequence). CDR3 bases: TGTGCCAGCAGCTTGGTCTGGAGCTCCTACAATGAGCAGTACTTC. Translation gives CASSLVWSSYNEQYF.

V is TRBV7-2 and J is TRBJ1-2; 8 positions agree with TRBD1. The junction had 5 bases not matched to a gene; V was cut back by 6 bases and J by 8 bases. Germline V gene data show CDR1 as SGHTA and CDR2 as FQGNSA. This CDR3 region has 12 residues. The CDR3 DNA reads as TGTGCCAGCAGTACACAGGGGGGCGGCTACACCTTC. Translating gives CASSTQGGGYTF.

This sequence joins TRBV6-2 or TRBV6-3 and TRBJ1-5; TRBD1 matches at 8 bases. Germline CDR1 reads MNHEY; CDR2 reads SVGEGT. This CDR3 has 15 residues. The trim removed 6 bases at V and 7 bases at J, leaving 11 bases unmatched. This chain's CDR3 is CASRADRGGWQPQHF. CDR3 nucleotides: TGTGCCAGCAGGGCCGACAGGGGAGGATGGCAGCCCCAGCATTTT.

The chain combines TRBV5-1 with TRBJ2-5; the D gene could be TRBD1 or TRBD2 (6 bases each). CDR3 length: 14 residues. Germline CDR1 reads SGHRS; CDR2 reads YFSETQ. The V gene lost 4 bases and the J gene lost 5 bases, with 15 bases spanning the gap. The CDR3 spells CASSHPDSGETQYF. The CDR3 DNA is TGCGCCAGCAGCCATCCGGACAGCGGGGAGACCCAGTACTTC.

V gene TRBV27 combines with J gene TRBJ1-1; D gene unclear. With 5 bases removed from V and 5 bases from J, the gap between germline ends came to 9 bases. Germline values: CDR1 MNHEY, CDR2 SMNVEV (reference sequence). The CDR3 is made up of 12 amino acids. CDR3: CASSEGRTEAFF. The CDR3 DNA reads TGTGCCAGCAGTGAGGGCCGTACTGAAGCTTTCTTT.

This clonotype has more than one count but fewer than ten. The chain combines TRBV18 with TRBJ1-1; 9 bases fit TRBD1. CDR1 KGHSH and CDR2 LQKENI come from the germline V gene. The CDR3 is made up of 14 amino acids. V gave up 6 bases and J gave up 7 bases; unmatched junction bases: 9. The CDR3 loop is CASSTDRGGNEAFF. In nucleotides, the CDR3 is TGTGCCAGCTCTACGGACAGGGGAGGGAATGAAGCTTTCTTT.

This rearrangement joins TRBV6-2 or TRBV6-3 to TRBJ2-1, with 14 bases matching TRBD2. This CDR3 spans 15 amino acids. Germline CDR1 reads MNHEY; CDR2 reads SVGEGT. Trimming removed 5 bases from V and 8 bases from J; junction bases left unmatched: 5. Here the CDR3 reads CASSTGGLAGDEQFF. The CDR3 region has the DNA TGTGCCAGCAGTACCGGGGGACTAGCGGGAGATGAGCAGTTCTTC.

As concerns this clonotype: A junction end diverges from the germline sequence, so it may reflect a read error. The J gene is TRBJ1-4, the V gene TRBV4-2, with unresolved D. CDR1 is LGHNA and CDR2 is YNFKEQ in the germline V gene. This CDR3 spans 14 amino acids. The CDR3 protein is CAGSPNGDNEKLFF. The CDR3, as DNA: TGTGCCGGCAGCCCCAATGGAGACAATGAAAAACTGTTTTTT.

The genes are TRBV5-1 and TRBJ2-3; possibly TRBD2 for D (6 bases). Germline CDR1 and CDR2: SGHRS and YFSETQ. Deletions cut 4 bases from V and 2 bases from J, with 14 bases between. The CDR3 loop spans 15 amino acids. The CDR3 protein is CASSQNSGYTDTQYF. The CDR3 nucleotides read TGCGCCAGCAGCCAAAATAGCGGTTACACAGATACGCAGTATTTT.

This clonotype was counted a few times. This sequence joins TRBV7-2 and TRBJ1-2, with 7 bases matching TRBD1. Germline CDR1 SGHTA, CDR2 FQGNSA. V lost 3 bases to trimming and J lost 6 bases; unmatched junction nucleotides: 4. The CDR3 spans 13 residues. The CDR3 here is CASSFRGVDGYTF. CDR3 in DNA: TGTGCCAGCAGCTTCAGGGGGGTGGATGGCTACACCTTC.

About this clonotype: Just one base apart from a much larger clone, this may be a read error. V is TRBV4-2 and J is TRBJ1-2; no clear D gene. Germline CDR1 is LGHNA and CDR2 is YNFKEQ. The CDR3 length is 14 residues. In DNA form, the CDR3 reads TGTGCCAGCAACCAAGACGAGGGCAACTATGGCTACACCTTC. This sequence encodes CASNQDEGNYGYTF.

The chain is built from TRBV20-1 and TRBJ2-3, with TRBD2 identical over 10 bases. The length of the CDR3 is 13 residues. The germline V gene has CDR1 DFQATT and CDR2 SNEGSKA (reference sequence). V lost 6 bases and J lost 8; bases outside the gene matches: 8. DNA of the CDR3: TGCAGTGCCCAGCGGGGGGGCCGAGGTACGCAGTATTTT. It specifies CSAQRGGRGTQYF.

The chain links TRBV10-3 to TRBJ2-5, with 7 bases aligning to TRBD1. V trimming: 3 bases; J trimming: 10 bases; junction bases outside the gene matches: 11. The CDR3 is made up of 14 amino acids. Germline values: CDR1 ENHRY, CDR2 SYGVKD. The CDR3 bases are TGTGCCATCAGTGATCGACAGGGCGCGCGGTACCAGTACTTC. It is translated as CAISDRQGARYQYF.

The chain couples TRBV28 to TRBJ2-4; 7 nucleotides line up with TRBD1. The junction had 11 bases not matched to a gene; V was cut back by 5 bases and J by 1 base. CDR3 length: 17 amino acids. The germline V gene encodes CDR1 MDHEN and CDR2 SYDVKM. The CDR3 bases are TGTGCCAGCAGTGCCCGACAGGGATATTCGGCCAAAAACATTCAGTACTTC. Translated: CASSARQGYSAKNIQYF.

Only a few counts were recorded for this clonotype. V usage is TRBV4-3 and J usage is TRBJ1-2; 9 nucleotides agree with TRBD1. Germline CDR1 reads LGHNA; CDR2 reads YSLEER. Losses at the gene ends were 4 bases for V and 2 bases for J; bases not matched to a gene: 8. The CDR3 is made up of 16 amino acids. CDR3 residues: CASSLLEGTGNYGYTF. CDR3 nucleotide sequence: TGCGCCAGCAGCCTTTTGGAAGGGACAGGGAACTATGGCTACACCTTC.

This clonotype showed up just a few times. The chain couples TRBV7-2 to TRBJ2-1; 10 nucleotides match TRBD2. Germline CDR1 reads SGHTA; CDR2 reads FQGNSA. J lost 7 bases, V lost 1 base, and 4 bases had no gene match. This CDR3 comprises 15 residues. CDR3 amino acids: CASSLESGGANEQFF. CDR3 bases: TGTGCCAGCAGCTTAGAAAGCGGGGGGGCGAATGAGCAGTTCTTC.

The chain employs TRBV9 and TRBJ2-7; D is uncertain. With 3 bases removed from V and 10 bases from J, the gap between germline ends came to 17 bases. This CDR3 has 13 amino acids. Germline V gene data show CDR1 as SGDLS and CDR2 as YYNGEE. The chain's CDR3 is CASSDPASGPQYF. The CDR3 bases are TGTGCCAGCAGCGACCCAGCCTCCGGGCCCCAGTACTTC.

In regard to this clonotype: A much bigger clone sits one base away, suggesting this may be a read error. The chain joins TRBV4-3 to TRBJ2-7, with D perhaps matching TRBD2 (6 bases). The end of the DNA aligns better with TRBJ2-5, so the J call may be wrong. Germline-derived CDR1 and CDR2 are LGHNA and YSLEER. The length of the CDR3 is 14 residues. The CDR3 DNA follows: TGCGCCAACAGCCAAGATTACCGGGGGATGACCCAGTACTTC. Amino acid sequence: CANSQDYRGMTQYF.

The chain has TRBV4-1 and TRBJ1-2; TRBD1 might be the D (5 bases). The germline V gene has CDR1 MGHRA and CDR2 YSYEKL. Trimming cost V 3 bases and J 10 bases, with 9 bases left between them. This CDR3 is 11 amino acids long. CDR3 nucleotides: TGCGCCAGCAGCCAGCAGGGAAACTACACCTTC. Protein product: CASSQQGNYTF.

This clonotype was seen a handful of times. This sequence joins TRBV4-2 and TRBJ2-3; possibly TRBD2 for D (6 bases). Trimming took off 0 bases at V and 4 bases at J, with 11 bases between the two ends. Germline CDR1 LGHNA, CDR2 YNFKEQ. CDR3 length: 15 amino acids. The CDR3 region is CASSQDGTSADTQYF. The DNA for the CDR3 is TGTGCCAGCAGCCAAGACGGGACTTCAGCAGATACGCAGTATTTT.

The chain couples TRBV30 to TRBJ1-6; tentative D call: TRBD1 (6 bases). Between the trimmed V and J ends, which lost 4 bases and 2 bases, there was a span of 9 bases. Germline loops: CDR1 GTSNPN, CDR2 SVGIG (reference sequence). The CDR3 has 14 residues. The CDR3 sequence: CAWTQGTYNSPLHF. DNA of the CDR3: TGTGCCTGGACTCAGGGGACCTATAATTCACCCCTCCACTTT.

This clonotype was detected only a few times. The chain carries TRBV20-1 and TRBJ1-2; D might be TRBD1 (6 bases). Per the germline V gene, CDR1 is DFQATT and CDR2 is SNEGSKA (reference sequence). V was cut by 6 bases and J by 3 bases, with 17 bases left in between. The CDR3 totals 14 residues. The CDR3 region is CSAIYRQEYYGYTF. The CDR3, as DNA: TGCAGTGCCATCTATAGACAGGAGTACTATGGCTACACCTTC.

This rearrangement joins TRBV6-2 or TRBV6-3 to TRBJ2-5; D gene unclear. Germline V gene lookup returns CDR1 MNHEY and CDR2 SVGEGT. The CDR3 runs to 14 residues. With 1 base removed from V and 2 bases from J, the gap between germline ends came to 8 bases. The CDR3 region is CASSYYGDQETQYF. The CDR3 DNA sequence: TGTGCCAGCAGTTACTATGGCGATCAAGAGACCCAGTACTTC.

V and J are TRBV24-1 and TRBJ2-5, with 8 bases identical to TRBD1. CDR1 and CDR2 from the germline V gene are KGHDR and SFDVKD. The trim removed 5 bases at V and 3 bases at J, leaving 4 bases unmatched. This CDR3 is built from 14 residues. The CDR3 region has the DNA TGTGCCACCAGTGGGGACAGGCCCAAAGAGACCCAGTACTTC. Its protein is CATSGDRPKETQYF.

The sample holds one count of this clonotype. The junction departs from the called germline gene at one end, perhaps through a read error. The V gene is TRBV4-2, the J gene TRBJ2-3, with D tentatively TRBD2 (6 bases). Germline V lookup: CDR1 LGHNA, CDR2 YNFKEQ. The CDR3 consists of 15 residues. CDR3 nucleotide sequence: TGTGCCGGCAGCCAAGATAGGGACTTAACAGATACGCAGTATTTT. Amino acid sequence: CAGSQDRDLTDTQYF.

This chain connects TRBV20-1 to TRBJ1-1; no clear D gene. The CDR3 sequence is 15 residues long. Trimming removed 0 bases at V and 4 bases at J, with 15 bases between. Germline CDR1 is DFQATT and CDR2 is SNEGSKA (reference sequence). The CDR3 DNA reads TGCAGTGCTAGAGATCGTGGAACTATAGGCACTGAAGCTTTCTTT. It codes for CSARDRGTIGTEAFF.

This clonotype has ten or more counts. The CDR3 DNA reads as TGCGCCAGCAGCTTGTACGGGGCAAACACAGATACGCAGTATTTT. Protein product: CASSLYGANTDTQYF. The chain uses TRBV5-1 and TRBJ2-3; TRBD1 or TRBD2 may be the D gene (5 bases each). This CDR3 spans 15 amino acids. Germline V gives CDR1 SGHRS, CDR2 YFSETQ. The germline V and J ends were trimmed by 1 base and 2 bases, with 11 bases remaining between them.

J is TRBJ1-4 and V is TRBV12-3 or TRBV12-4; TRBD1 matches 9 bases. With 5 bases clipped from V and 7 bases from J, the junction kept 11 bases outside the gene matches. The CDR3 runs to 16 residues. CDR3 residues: CASSRFGTGYGEKLFF. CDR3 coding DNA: TGTGCCAGCAGTCGTTTCGGGACAGGGTACGGTGAAAAACTGTTTTTT.